The 25 T cell receptor beta chains below were found in one sample sequenced in a study of blood T cell repertoires in COVID-19 (TCRdb year 2020). Library preparation used the immunoSEQ multiplex PCR assay. TCRdb holds this immuneACCESS table with in-frame rearrangements only. Some clones are missing; in checked studies, unresolved V genes explain under half, and the rest has no known cause. This sample lists some 270,000 clones; 85% were detected once. The ten top clones hold under 7% of the sample. Sequencing was done on a sample of PBMCs or T cells enriched from blood (not recorded which). These receptors were collected from a woman in her forties or fifties who had been exposed to COVID-19.

The chain carries TRBV5-4 and TRBJ2-7; 8 positions agree with TRBD2. Germline CDR1 is SGHNT and CDR2 is YYREEE (reference sequence). The CDR3 consists of 14 residues. With 5 bases clipped from V and 3 bases from J, the junction kept 7 bases outside the gene matches. CDR3 sequence: CASREAGEIYEQYF. DNA for the CDR3: TGTGCCAGCAGGGAAGCGGGGGAGATCTACGAGCAGTACTTC.

This clone was seen a handful of times. As DNA, the CDR3 is TGTGCCAGCAGCCGACAGCGACAAGAGACCCAGTACTTC. As protein: CASSRQRQETQYF. The chain recombines TRBV7-3 with TRBJ2-5, with a weak D call TRBD1 (5 bases). V shed 5 bases and J shed 2 bases, with 9 bases lying between them. This CDR3 is built from 13 residues. Germline CDR1 and CDR2: SGHTA and FQGTGA.

For this clone: Germline is not matched at one junction end, which may reflect a read error. The gene calls are TRBV28 and TRBJ1-2, with TRBD1 matching 7 bases. This CDR3 region has 12 residues. Germline V gene data show CDR1 as MDHEN and CDR2 as SYDVKM. Written as DNA, the CDR3 is TGTGCCAGCAGTTTGGTAGAGACAGGGAACTCCTTC. This gives the protein CASSLVETGNSF.

The chain uses TRBV19 and TRBJ1-2; no firm D call. Trimming took 3 bases from V and 0 from J, leaving 8 bases between them. CDR1 LNHDA and CDR2 SQIVND come from the germline V gene (reference sequence). This CDR3 contains 14 residues. The CDR3 DNA reads as TGTGCCAGTAGTATTGGGCGCGCTAACTATGGCTACACCTTC. This codes for CASSIGRANYGYTF. Full variable domain (rest looked up from reference TRBV19 and TRBJ1-2): DGGITQSPKYLFRKEGQNVTLSCEQNLNHDAMYWYRQDPGQGLRLIYYSQIVNDFQKGDIAEGYSVSREKKESFPLTVTSAQKNPTAFYLCASSIGRANYGYTFGSGTRLTVV.

This chain uses TRBV19 with TRBJ2-7; D perhaps matches TRBD2 (5 bases). Germline loops: CDR1 LNHDA, CDR2 SQIVND (reference sequence). V gave up 5 bases and J gave up 5 bases, with 22 bases separating them. CDR3 size: 16 residues. The CDR3 loop reads CASSGRVRTFGDEQYF. The CDR3 DNA is TGTGCCAGTAGTGGTAGGGTGCGGACGTTCGGGGACGAGCAGTACTTC. The whole variable domain, remainder taken from reference TRBV19 and TRBJ2-7, is DGGITQSPKYLFRKEGQNVTLSCEQNLNHDAMYWYRQDPGQGLRLIYYSQIVNDFQKGDIAEGYSVSREKKESFPLTVTSAQKNPTAFYLCASSGRVRTFGDEQYFGPGTRLTVT.

CDR3 sequence: CASSLVPGQGGQETQYF. In nucleotides, the CDR3 is TGTGCCAGCAGCTTAGTGCCGGGACAGGGAGGCCAGGAGACCCAGTACTTC. The chain is built from TRBV7-6 and TRBJ2-5, with 9 bases aligning to TRBD1. The junction had 11 bases not matched to a gene; V was cut back by 1 base and J by 5 bases. The germline CDR1 and CDR2 sequences are SGHVS and FNYEAQ. The CDR3 contains 17 residues. Drawing the rest from reference TRBV7-6 and TRBJ2-5, the complete variable domain is GAGVSQSPRYKVTKRGQDVALRCDPISGHVSLYWYRQALGQGPEFLTYFNYEAQQDKSGLPNDRFSAERPEGSISTLTIQRTEQRDSAMYRCASSLVPGQGGQETQYFGPGTRLLVL.

The rearrangement uses TRBV11-2 and TRBJ2-1; 10 bases line up with TRBD2. The CDR3 is 15 residues long. In germline, CDR1 is SGHAT, CDR2 FQNNGV. V gave up 4 bases and J gave up 9 bases; unmatched junction bases: 9. This CDR3 reads CASSSLSGGRSEQFF. Here the CDR3 DNA reads TGTGCCAGCAGCTCGCTTAGCGGGGGGCGGAGTGAGCAGTTCTTC.

The chain combines TRBV7-8 with TRBJ2-4, with a tentative D call TRBD1 (5 bases). Trimming took off 5 bases at V and 7 bases at J, with 12 bases between the two ends. Germline V gene sequence: CDR1 SGHVS, CDR2 FQNEAQ. The CDR3 length is 13 residues. CDR3 DNA sequence: TGTGCCAGCAGCCCCAGTAACAGGAACATTCAGTACTTC. This gives the protein CASSPSNRNIQYF.

V gene TRBV2 combines with J gene TRBJ1-2; maybe TRBD1 (5 bases). V lost 5 bases to trimming and J lost 3 bases, with 25 bases between them. From germline, CDR1 is SNHLY and CDR2 FYNNEI. The CDR3 totals 18 residues. CDR3 sequence: CASSPNEDNQPPYYGYTF. The CDR3, as DNA: TGTGCCAGCAGTCCCAACGAGGACAATCAGCCCCCTTACTATGGCTACACCTTC.

In this sample, this clone turned up once. The chain is built from TRBV7-2 and TRBJ1-6; D not resolved. Trimming removed 5 bases at V and 8 bases at J, with 13 bases between. The CDR3 is 14 residues long. From germline, CDR1 is SGHTA and CDR2 FQGNSA. The CDR3 coding sequence is TGTGCCAGCAGCCAGACCGGGTACGATTCACCCCTCCACTTT. Its translation: CASSQTGYDSPLHF.

This sequence joins TRBV5-8 and TRBJ2-1; 14 nucleotides match TRBD2. The CDR3 has 15 amino acids. Looked up from germline, CDR1 is SGHTS and CDR2 is YDEGEE. The V segment lost 7 bases and the J segment 5 bases; nucleotides outside the gene matches: 5. CDR3 DNA sequence: TGTGCCAGCGGGACTAGCGGGGGATATGACAATGAGCAGTTCTTC. This translates into CASGTSGGYDNEQFF.

The rearrangement links TRBV7-6 to TRBJ1-6, with D hard to call. This CDR3 comprises 15 residues. Per the germline V gene, CDR1 is SGHVS and CDR2 is FNYEAQ. Trimming removed 1 base at V and 0 bases at J, with 4 bases between. The CDR3 sequence: CASSLESSYNSPLHF. CDR3 nucleotide sequence: TGTGCCAGCAGCTTAGAGAGCTCCTATAATTCACCCCTCCACTTT. The full variable domain, with the rest looked up from reference TRBV7-6 and TRBJ1-6, is GAGVSQSPRYKVTKRGQDVALRCDPISGHVSLYWYRQALGQGPEFLTYFNYEAQQDKSGLPNDRFSAERPEGSISTLTIQRTEQRDSAMYRCASSLESSYNSPLHFGNGTRLTVT.

This chain connects TRBV7-2 to TRBJ1-1; tentatively, D is TRBD1 (5 bases). This CDR3 comprises 14 residues. Germline V gene data show CDR1 as SGHTA and CDR2 as FQGNSA. The ends were cut back, 4 bases at V and 5 bases at J, with 14 bases in the middle. The DNA of the CDR3 is TGTGCCAGCAGCTCTCAAAGGGGAGGAACTGAAGCTTTCTTT. Translating gives CASSSQRGGTEAFF.

This chain connects TRBV4-3 to TRBJ1-6; 7 nucleotides line up with TRBD1. V shed 0 bases, J shed 9 bases, and the junction held 8 bases outside the gene matches. The CDR3 covers 16 residues. Germline V gene sequence: CDR1 LGHNA, CDR2 YSLEER. The CDR3, as DNA: TGCGCCAGCAGCCAAGATAAGGGGGCAACGGTTTCACCCCTCCACTTT. As protein: CASSQDKGATVSPLHF.

Here the CDR3 reads CASSITVGGTGELFF. The CDR3 DNA is TGTGCCAGTAGTATTACGGTTGGCGGAACCGGGGAGCTGTTTTTT. The chain links TRBV19 to TRBJ2-2; no firm D call. The germline CDR1 and CDR2 sequences are LNHDA and SQIVND (reference sequence). The V end was cut by 3 bases, the J end by 5 bases, with 13 bases between. The CDR3 contains 15 residues.

This clone was observed a handful of times. The V gene is TRBV6-2 or TRBV6-3, the J gene TRBJ2-7, with unresolved D. The CDR3 has 13 amino acids. The germline gives CDR1 MNHEY, CDR2 SVGEGT. The V end was cut by 0 bases, the J end by 3 bases, with 6 bases between. The CDR3 DNA sequence: TGTGCCAGCAGTTACTCCAGAAGCTACGAGCAGTACTTC. It codes for CASSYSRSYEQYF.

V gene TRBV11-2 combines with J gene TRBJ2-1; TRBD2 might be the D (7 bases). The V gene's germline CDR1 is SGHAT and CDR2 FQNNGV. The CDR3 has 16 amino acids. Trimming removed 6 bases from V and 7 bases from J, with 22 bases in between. The CDR3 coding sequence is TGTGCCAGCAGATACCTCGAAGGGGGGGCACGGAATGAGCAGTTCTTC. Protein product: CASRYLEGGARNEQFF.

V and J are TRBV6-1 and TRBJ1-4; tentative D call: TRBD1 (5 bases). This CDR3 region has 18 residues. Germline V gene lookup returns CDR1 MNHNS and CDR2 SASEGT. Trimming stripped 2 bases from V and 5 bases from J, with 21 bases between. CDR3: CASSEFWPWQDTNEKLFF. The CDR3 nucleotides are TGTGCCAGCAGTGAATTTTGGCCTTGGCAGGACACAAATGAAAAACTGTTTTTT.

The J gene is TRBJ1-2, the V gene TRBV6-6, with TRBD1 as a possible D gene (5 bases). The CDR3 is 17 residues long. Germline V gene data show CDR1 as MNHNY and CDR2 as SVGAGI (reference sequence). Trimming cost V 5 bases and J 8 bases, with 27 bases left between them. CDR3 residues: CASSRSGTVLRTMGYTF. The CDR3 DNA reads as TGTGCCAGCAGTCGCTCCGGGACGGTTCTCCGGACTATGGGCTACACCTTC.

The gene calls are TRBV19 and TRBJ2-5, with 12 bases fitting TRBD2. This CDR3 region has 16 residues. The germline gives CDR1 LNHDA, CDR2 SQIVND (reference sequence). V was clipped by 5 bases and J by 1 base; unmatched bases: 5. This chain's CDR3 is CASSVTSGGPQETQYF. Here the CDR3 DNA reads TGTGCCAGTAGTGTCACTAGCGGGGGGCCCCAAGAGACCCAGTACTTC.

The chain recombines TRBV10-2 with TRBJ2-4, with 7 bases matching TRBD2. J gave up 3 bases and V 10 bases, and 9 bases lay outside the gene matches. The CDR3 is made up of 14 amino acids. Germline CDR1 is WSHSY and CDR2 is SAAADI. CDR3 DNA: TGCGCCACCGCGGGGAGGGCTGGCAAAAACATTCAGTACTTC. It encodes CATAGRAGKNIQYF.

The gene calls are TRBV3-1 (or the pseudogene TRBV3-2) and TRBJ2-1, with 8 bases matching TRBD2. The V gene end was trimmed by 1 base and the J gene end by 9 bases; junction bases not matched to a gene: 5. Germline CDR1 reads LGHDT; CDR2 reads YNNKEL (reference sequence). The CDR3 extends over 14 amino acids. The CDR3 region has the DNA TGTGCCAGCAGCCAAGTCCGGGGGGGCGGTGAGCAGTTCTTC. The encoded protein is CASSQVRGGGEQFF.

The chain uses TRBV18 and TRBJ1-4; D ambiguous. V lost 6 bases and J lost 8, with 10 bases in between. The germline CDR1 and CDR2 sequences are KGHSH and LQKENI. This CDR3 region has 12 residues. This CDR3 is CASSRLGEKLFF. CDR3 bases: TGTGCCAGCTCGCGACTTGGGGAAAAACTGTTTTTT.

This chain uses TRBV27 with TRBJ2-5; 12 bases agree with TRBD2. CDR3 size: 15 residues. The germline V gene encodes CDR1 MNHEY and CDR2 SMNVEV (reference sequence). With 4 bases clipped from V and 4 bases from J, the junction kept 4 bases outside the gene matches. The CDR3 is CASSSSGGVGETQYF. The CDR3 bases are TGTGCCAGCAGTTCTAGCGGGGGGGTAGGAGAGACCCAGTACTTC.

This clone appeared a few times. The V call is TRBV7-6, the J call TRBJ2-7; 10 nucleotides align to TRBD2. Unmatched junction bases numbered 6, after V lost 1 base and J lost 3 bases. CDR1 is SGHVS and CDR2 is FNYEAQ in the germline V gene. The CDR3 runs 16 residues. CDR3 residues: CASSLEASGGIYEQYF. CDR3 nucleotides: TGTGCCAGCAGCTTAGAAGCTAGCGGGGGAATCTACGAGCAGTACTTC. Full variable domain (missing parts from reference TRBV7-6 and TRBJ2-7): GAGVSQSPRYKVTKRGQDVALRCDPISGHVSLYWYRQALGQGPEFLTYFNYEAQQDKSGLPNDRFSAERPEGSISTLTIQRTEQRDSAMYRCASSLEASGGIYEQYFGPGTRLTVT.